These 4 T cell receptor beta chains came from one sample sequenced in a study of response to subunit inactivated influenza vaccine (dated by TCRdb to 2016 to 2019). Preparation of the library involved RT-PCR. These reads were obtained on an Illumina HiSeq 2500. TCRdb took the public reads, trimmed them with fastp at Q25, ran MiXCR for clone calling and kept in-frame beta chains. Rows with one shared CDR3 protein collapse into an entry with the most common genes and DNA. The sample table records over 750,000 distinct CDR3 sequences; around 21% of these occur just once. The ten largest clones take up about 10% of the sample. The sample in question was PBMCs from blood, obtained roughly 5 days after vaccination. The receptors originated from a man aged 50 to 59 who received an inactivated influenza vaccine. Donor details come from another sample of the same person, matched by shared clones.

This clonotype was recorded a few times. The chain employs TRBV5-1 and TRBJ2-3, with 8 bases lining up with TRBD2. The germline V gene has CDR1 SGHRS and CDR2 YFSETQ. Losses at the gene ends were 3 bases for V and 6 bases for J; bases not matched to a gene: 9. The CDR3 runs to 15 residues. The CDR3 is CASSSTFSGVDTQYF. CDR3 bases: TGCGCCAGCAGCTCTACCTTTAGCGGGGTTGATACGCAGTATTTT. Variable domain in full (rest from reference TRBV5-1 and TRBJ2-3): KAGVTQTPRYLIKTRGQQVTLSCSPISGHRSVSWYQQTPGQGLQFLFEYFSETQRNKGNFPGRFSGRQFSNSRSEMNVSTLELGDSALYLCASSSTFSGVDTQYFGPGTRLTVL.

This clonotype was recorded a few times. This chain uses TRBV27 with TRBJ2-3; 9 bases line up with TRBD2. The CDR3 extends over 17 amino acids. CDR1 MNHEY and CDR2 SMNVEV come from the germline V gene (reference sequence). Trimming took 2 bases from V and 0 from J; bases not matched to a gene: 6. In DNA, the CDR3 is TGTGCCAGCAGTTTAGGGCTAGCGGGGTATAGCACAGATACGCAGTATTTT. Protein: CASSLGLAGYSTDTQYF.

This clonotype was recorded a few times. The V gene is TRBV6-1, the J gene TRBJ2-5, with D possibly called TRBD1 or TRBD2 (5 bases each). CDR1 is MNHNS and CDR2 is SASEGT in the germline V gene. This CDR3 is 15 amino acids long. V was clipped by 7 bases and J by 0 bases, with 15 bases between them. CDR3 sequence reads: CASTATGANQETQYF. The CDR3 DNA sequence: TGTGCCAGCACCGCCACCGGGGCTAACCAAGAGACCCAGTACTTC.

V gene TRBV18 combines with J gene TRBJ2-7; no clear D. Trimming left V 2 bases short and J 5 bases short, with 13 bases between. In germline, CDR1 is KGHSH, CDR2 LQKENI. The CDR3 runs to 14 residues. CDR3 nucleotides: TGTGCCAGCTCACCATCCCGGACCACCCACGAGCAGTACTTC. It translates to CASSPSRTTHEQYF.